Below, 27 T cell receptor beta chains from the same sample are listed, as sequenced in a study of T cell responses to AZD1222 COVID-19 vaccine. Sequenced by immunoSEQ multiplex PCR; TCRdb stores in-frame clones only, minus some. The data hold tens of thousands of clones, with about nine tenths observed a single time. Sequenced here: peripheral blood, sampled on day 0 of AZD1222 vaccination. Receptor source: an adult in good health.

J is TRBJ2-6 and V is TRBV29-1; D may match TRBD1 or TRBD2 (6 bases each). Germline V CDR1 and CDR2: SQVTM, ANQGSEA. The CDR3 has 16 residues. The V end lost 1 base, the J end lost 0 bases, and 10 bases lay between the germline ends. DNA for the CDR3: TGCAGCGTTGAAGGGCGGGACAACTCTGGGGCCAACGTCCTGACTTTC. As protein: CSVEGRDNSGANVLTF. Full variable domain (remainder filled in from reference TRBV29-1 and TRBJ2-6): SAVISQKPSRDICQRGTSLTIQCQVDSQVTMMFWYRQQPGQSLTLIATANQGSEATYESGFVIDKFPISRPNLTFSTLTVSNMSPEDSSIYLCSVEGRDNSGANVLTFGAGSRLTVL.

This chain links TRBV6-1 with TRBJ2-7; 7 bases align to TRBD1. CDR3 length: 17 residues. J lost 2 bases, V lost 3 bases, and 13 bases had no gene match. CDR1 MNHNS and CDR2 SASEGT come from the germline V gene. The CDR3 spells CASSDRPGAGGTYEQYF. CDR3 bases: TGTGCCAGCAGTGATAGGCCCGGGGCAGGGGGTACCTACGAGCAGTACTTC.

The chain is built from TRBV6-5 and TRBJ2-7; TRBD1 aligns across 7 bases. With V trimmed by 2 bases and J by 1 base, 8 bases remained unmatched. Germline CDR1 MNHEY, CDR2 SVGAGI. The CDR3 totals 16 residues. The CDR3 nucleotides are TGTGCCAGCAGTTACACCGGGACAGCTTCTTCCTACGAGCAGTACTTC. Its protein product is CASSYTGTASSYEQYF.

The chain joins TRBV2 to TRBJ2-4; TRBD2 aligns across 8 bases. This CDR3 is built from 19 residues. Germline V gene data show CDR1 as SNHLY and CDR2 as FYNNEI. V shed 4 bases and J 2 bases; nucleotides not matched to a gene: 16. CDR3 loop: CASSARLAGQGRTKNIQYF. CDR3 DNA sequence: TGTGCCAGCAGTGCCAGGCTAGCGGGTCAGGGTAGAACCAAAAACATTCAGTACTTC.

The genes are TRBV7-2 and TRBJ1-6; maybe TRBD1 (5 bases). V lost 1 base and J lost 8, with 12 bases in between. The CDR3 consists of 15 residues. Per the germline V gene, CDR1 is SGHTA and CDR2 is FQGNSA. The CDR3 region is CASSLVGGSDSPLHF. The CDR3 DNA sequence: TGTGCCAGCAGCTTAGTTGGGGGGTCCGATTCACCCCTCCACTTT.

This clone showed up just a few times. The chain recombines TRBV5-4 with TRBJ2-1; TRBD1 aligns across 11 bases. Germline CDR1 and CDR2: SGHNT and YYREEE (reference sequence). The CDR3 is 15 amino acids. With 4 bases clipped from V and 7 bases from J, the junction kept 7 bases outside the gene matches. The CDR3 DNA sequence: TGTGCCAGCAGCAATGGACAGGGGGCTATTAATGAGCAGTTCTTC. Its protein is CASSNGQGAINEQFF.

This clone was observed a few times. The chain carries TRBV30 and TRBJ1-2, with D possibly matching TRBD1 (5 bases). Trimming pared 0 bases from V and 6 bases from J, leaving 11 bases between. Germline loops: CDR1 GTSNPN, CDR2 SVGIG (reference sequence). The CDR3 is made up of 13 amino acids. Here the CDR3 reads CAWSVSQGHGYTF. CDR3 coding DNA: TGTGCCTGGAGTGTAAGCCAGGGCCATGGCTACACCTTC. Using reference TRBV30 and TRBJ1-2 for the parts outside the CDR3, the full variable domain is SQTIHQWPATLVQPVGSPLSLECTVEGTSNPNLYWYRQAAGRGLQLLFYSVGIGQISSEVPQNLSASRPQDRQFILSSKKLLLSDSGFYLCAWSVSQGHGYTFGSGTRLTVV.

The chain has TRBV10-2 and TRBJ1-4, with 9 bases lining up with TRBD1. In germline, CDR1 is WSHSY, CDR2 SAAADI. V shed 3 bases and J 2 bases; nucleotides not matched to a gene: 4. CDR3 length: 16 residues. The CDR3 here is CASSEPGTGTNEKLFF. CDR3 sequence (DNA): TGCGCCAGCAGTGAACCCGGGACAGGGACTAATGAAAAACTGTTTTTT.

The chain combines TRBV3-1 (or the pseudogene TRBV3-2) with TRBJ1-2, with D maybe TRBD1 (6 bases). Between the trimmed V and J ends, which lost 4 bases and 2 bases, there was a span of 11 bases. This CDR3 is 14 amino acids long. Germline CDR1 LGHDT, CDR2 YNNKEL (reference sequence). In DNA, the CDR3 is TGTGCCAGCAGCCCCTTTCAGGGGAACTATGGCTACACCTTC. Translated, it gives CASSPFQGNYGYTF.

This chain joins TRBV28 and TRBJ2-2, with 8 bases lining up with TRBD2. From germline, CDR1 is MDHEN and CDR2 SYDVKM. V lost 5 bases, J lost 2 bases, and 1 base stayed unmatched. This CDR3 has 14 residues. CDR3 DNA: TGTGCCAGCAGTCTAGCGGGTAACACCGGGGAGCTGTTTTTT. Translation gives CASSLAGNTGELFF.

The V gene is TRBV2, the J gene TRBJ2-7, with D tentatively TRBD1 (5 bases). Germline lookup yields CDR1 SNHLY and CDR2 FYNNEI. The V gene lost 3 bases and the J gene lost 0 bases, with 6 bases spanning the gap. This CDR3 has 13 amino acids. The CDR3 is CASSETVSYEQYF. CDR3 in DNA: TGTGCCAGCAGTGAGACAGTCTCCTACGAGCAGTACTTC.

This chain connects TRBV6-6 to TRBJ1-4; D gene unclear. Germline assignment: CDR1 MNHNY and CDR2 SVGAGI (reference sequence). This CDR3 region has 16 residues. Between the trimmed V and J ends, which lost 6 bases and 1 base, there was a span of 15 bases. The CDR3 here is CASRRSPGVTNEKLFF. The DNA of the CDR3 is TGTGCCAGCAGACGATCCCCGGGAGTAACTAATGAAAAACTGTTTTTT.

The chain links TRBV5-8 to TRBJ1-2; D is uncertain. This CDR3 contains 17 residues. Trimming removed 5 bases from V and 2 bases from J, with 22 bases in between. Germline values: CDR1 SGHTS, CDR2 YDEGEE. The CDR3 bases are TGTGCCAGCAGTTCACCGGCTTCCACAAGGCTGAACTATGGCTACACCTTC. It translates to CASSSPASTRLNYGYTF.

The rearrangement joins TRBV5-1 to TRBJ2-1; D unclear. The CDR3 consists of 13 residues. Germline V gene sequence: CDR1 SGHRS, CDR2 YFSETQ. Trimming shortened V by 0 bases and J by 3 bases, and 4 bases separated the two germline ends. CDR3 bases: TGCGCCAGCAGCTTGGACGTCTACAATGAGCAGTTCTTC. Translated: CASSLDVYNEQFF.

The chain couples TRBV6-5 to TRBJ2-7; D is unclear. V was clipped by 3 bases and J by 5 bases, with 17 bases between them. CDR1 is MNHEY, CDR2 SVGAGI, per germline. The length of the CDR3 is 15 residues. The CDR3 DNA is TGTGCCAGCAGTTATGCCCATTTAGTCCGGGACGAGCAGTACTTC. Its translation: CASSYAHLVRDEQYF.

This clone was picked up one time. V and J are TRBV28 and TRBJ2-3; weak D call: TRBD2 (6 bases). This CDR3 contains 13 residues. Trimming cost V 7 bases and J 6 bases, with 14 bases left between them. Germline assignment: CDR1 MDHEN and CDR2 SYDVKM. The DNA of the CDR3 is TGTGCCAGCAACCGCGGGGCCCCGGATACGCAGTATTTT. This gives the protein CASNRGAPDTQYF.

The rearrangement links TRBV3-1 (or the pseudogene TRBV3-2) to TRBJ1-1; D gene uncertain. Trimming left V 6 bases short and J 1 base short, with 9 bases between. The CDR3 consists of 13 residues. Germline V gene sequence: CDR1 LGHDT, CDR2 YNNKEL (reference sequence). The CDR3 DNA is TGTGCCAGCAGTTCGGAGGGGAACACTGAAGCTTTCTTT. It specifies CASSSEGNTEAFF.

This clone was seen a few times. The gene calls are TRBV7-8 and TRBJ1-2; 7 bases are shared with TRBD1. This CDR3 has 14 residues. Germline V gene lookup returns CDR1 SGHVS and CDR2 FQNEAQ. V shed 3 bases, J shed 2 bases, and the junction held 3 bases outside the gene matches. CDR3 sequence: CASSLEGGNYGYTF. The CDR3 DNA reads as TGTGCCAGCAGCTTGGAAGGGGGCAACTATGGCTACACCTTC.

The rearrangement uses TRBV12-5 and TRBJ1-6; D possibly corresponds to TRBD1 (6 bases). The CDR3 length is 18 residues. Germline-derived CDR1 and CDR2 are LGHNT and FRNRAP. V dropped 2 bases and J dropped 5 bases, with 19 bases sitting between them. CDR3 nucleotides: TGTGCTAGTGGTTTGACAGGGCCCTTGTCTCAAAATAATTCACCCCTCCACTTT. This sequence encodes CASGLTGPLSQNNSPLHF.

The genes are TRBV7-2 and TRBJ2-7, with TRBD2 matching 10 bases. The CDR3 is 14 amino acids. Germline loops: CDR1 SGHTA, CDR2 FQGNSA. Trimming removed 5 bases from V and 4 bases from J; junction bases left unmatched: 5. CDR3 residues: CASSQRTSGYEQYF. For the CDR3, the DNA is TGTGCCAGCAGCCAACGGACTAGCGGTTACGAGCAGTACTTC.

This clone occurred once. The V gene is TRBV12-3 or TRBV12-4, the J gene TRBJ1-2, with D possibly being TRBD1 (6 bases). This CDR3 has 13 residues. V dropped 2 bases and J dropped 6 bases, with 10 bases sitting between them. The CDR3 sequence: CASSLRTGNGYTF. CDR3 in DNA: TGTGCCAGCAGTTTACGAACAGGGAATGGCTACACCTTC.

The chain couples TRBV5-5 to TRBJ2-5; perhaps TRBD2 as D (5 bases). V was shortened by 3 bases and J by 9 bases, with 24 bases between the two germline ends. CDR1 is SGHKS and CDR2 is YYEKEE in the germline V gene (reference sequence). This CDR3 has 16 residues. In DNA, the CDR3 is TGTGCCAGCAGCTCCACTGGACCCTCCAATTCGAGGGCCCAGTACTTC. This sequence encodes CASSSTGPSNSRAQYF.

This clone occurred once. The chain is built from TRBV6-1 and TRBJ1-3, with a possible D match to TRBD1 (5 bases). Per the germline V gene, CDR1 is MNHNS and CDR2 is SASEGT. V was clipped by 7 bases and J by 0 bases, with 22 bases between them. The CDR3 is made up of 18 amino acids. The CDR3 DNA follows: TGTGCCAGCAATGATCCTAGTTTGGGGGTCTTCTCTGGAAACACCATATATTTT. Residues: CASNDPSLGVFSGNTIYF.

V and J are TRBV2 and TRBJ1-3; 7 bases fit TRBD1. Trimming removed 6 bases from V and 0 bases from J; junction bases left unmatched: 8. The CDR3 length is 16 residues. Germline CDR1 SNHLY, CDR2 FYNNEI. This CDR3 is CASRARGQSSGNTIYF. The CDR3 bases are TGTGCCAGCAGGGCCCGGGGACAGAGCTCTGGAAACACCATATATTTT.

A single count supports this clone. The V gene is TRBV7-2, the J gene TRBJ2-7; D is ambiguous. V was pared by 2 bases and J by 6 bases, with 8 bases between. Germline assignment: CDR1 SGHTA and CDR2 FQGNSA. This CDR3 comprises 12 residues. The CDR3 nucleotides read TGTGCCAGCAGCTTAACTTGGGGCGAGCAGTACTTC. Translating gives CASSLTWGEQYF.

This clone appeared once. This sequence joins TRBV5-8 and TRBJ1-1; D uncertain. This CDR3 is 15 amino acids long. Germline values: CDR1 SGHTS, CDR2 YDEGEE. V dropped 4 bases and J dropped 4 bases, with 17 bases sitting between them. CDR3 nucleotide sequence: TGTGCCAGCAGCCTGTGGAGGGATGGAAGCACTGAAGCTTTCTTT. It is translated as CASSLWRDGSTEAFF.

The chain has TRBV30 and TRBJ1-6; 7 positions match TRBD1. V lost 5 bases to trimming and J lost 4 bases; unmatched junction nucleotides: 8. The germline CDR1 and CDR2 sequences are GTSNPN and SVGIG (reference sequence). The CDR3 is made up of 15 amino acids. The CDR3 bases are TGTGCCTGGGGCGCACAGGGGATTTATAATTCACCCCTCCACTTT. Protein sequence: CAWGAQGIYNSPLHF.